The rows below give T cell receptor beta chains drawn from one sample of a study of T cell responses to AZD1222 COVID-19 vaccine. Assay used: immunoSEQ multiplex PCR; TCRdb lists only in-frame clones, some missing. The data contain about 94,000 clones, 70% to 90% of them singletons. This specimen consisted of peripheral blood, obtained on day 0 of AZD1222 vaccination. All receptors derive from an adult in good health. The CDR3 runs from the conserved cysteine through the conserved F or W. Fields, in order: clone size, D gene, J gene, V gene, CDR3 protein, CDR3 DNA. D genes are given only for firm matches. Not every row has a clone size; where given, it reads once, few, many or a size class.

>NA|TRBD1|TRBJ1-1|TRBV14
CASSQGQQMNTEAFF
TGTGCCAGCAGCCAGGGACAGCAGATGAACACTGAAGCTTTCTTT
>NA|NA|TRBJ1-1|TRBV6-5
CASSWRENTEAFF
TGTGCCAGCAGTTGGAGGGAGAACACTGAAGCTTTCTTT
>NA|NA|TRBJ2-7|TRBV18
CASSQTSSYEQYF
TGTGCCAGCTCCCAGACATCATCCTACGAGCAGTACTTC
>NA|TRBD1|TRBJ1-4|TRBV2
CASSRDRGNEKLFF
TGTGCCAGCAGCCGGGACAGGGGTAACGAAAAACTGTTTTTT
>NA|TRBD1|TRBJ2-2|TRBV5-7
CASSQTGITGELFF
TGTGCCAGCAGCCAGACAGGGATCACCGGGGAGCTGTTTTTT
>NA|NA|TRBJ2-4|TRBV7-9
CASSSLKNIQYF
TGTGCCAGCAGCTCGCTGAAAAACATTCAGTACTTC
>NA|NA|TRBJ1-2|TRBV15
CATSRVRGSGGYGYTF
TGTGCCACCAGCAGAGTGCGGGGTAGCGGGGGCTATGGCTACACCTTC
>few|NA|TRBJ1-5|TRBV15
CATSRSSKPQHF
TGTGCCACCAGCAGATCCTCTAAACCCCAGCATTTT
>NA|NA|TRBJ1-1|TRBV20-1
CSASGRPEAFF
TGCAGTGCTAGTGGCCGCCCTGAAGCTTTCTTT
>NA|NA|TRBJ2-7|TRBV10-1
CARSSYEQYF
TGCGCCAGGAGCTCCTACGAGCAGTACTTC